Listed below are T cell receptor beta chains from one sample, sequenced in a study of blood T cell repertoires in COVID-19. Clones were read by immunoSEQ multiplex PCR, and TCRdb kept only the in-frame ones, dropping some. In the table there are about 140,000 clones, about three quarters of which are singletons. Specimen: peripheral blood. These receptors were obtained from a woman of 80 years or more with active or convalescent COVID-19. The CDR3 runs from the conserved cysteine through the conserved F or W. D genes are given only for firm matches. Rows give clone size only sometimes, using once, few, many, or a class for an expanded clone.

NA	14	TRBD1	TRBJ2-2	TRBV19	CAARGTGLIGELFF	TGTGCCGCAAGGGGGACAGGGCTGATCGGGGAGCTGTTTTTT
few	14	NA	TRBJ2-7	TRBV9	CASSVGVSTYEQYF	TGTGCCAGCAGCGTAGGGGTTAGCACCTACGAGCAGTACTTC
NA	13	NA	TRBJ1-2	TRBV5-1	CASSLSGNYGYTF	TGCGCCAGCAGCTTAAGCGGAAACTATGGCTACACCTTC
NA	16	NA	TRBJ1-6	TRBV7-9	CASSPRIGTYNSPLHF	TGTGCCAGCAGCCCGCGTATCGGGACCTATAATTCACCCCTCCACTTT
once	19	NA	TRBJ2-1	TRBV18	CASSQLLSSRGVRHNEQFF	TGTGCCAGCTCACAATTGCTTTCGAGTAGGGGTGTAAGACACAATGAGCAGTTCTTC
NA	16	TRBD1	TRBJ1-5	TRBV28	CASSPGTGLIFKSQHF	TGTGCCAGCAGCCCTGGGACAGGTCTTATATTTAAGTCCCAGCATTTT
NA	15	TRBD2	TRBJ2-1	TRBV15	CATSRELAGNNEQFF	TGTGCCACCAGCAGAGAACTAGCGGGGAACAATGAGCAGTTCTTC
NA	16	TRBD2	TRBJ2-3	TRBV5-4	CASSLGLARESDTQYF	TGTGCCAGCAGCCTGGGACTAGCGAGGGAATCAGATACGCAGTATTTT
NA	17	NA	TRBJ1-5	TRBV28	CASSLLEQLGRNQPQHF	TGTGCCAGCAGTTTATTGGAACAGCTAGGGAGGAATCAGCCCCAGCATTTT
once	16	NA	TRBJ2-3	TRBV11-2	CASSLVDRQSTDTQYF	TGTGCCAGCAGCTTAGTAGACAGACAAAGCACAGATACGCAGTATTTT
few	13	NA	TRBJ2-2	TRBV2	CASSFRDTGELFF	TGTGCCAGCAGCTTCAGGGACACCGGGGAGCTGTTTTTT
NA	12	NA	TRBJ1-2	TRBV5-1	CASSDQGYGYTF	TGCGCCAGCAGCGACCAGGGGTATGGCTACACCTTC
NA	15	NA	TRBJ1-4	TRBV19	CASRNRGTTNEKLFF	TGTGCCAGTAGAAATCGGGGAACAACTAATGAAAAACTGTTTTTT
NA	14	NA	TRBJ1-1	TRBV6-6	CASGGGGPGTEAFF	TGTGCCAGCGGGGGAGGGGGGCCTGGCACTGAAGCTTTCTTT
NA	16	TRBD1	TRBJ2-2	TRBV19	CASSSRGTGGTGELFF	TGTGCCAGTAGTAGCCGCGGGACAGGGGGCACCGGGGAGCTGTTTTTT
NA	15	NA	TRBJ2-2	TRBV2	CAAGGAFRSSGELFF	TGTGCCGCTGGGGGGGCATTTAGATCGTCCGGGGAGCTGTTTTTT
NA	14	NA	TRBJ2-1	TRBV20-1	CSASGGGAVNEQFF	TGCAGTGCTAGTGGAGGGGGGGCCGTAAATGAGCAGTTCTTC
NA	14	TRBD2	TRBJ2-7	TRBV13	CASSLVGGMAEQYF	TGTGCCAGCAGCTTAGTGGGGGGGATGGCCGAGCAGTACTTC
NA	12	NA	TRBJ1-3	TRBV5-6	CASSWGENTIYF	TGTGCCAGCAGCTGGGGAGAAAACACCATATATTTT
NA	16	NA	TRBJ2-2	TRBV7-3	CASSLITGFDTGELFF	TGTGCCAGCAGCTTAATTACGGGTTTTGACACCGGGGAGCTGTTTTTT
NA	15	TRBD1	TRBJ2-1	TRBV6-2/TRBV6-3	CASSDGQGAYNEQFF	TGTGCCAGCAGTGACGGACAGGGGGCTTACAATGAGCAGTTCTTC
NA	14	NA	TRBJ2-3	TRBV19	CASSIGRGLDTQYF	TGTGCCAGTAGTATAGGTCGGGGGTTAGATACGCAGTATTTT
NA	15	TRBD2	TRBJ2-7	TRBV27	CASSSGAGGTYEQYF	TGTGCCAGCAGTTCGGGAGCGGGGGGTACCTACGAGCAGTACTTC
NA	12	TRBD1	TRBJ1-5	TRBV7-2	CASSQYRGPQHF	TGTGCCAGCAGCCAATACAGGGGACCCCAGCATTTT
NA	15	NA	TRBJ1-2	TRBV5-1	CASSLVTMELNGYTF	TGCGCCAGCAGCTTGGTTACGATGGAGCTCAATGGCTACACCTTC
few	16	TRBD1	TRBJ2-5	TRBV5-1	CASSFAGTGQQETQYF	TGCGCCAGCAGCTTTGCCGGGACAGGTCAACAAGAGACCCAGTACTTC
NA	14	NA	TRBJ1-1	TRBV4-2	CASSRYRENTEAFF	TGTGCCAGCAGCAGATACAGGGAGAACACTGAAGCTTTCTTT
NA	12	NA	TRBJ2-2	TRBV11-2	CASSSPPGGLIF	TGTGCCAGCAGCTCCCCCCCAGGGGGGTTAATTTTT
NA	17	TRBD1	TRBJ1-6	TRBV5-8	CASSLWGTGLNNSPLHF	TGTGCCAGCAGCTTGTGGGGGACAGGATTAAATAATTCACCCCTCCACTTT
few	18	TRBD1	TRBJ1-2	TRBV9	CASSDGQVGGGHWYGYTF	TGTGCCAGCAGCGATGGACAGGTTGGGGGCGGACATTGGTATGGCTACACCTTC
few	13	NA	TRBJ1-2	TRBV10-1	CASSESRGRGYTF	TGCGCCAGCAGTGAGTCGCGGGGCAGGGGCTACACCTTC
NA	17	NA	TRBJ2-6	TRBV19	CASSIDSGFSGANVLTF	TGTGCCAGTAGTATAGACTCAGGGTTCTCTGGGGCCAACGTCCTGACTTTC
few	12	NA	TRBJ2-2	TRBV7-9	CASKRAYGELFF	TGTGCCAGCAAGAGGGCGTACGGGGAGCTGTTTTTT
once	12	NA	TRBJ2-7	TRBV13	CASSAWGDEQYF	TGTGCCAGCAGCGCTTGGGGGGACGAGCAGTACTTC
many	16	NA	TRBJ1-3	TRBV7-9	CASSSSPGGSGNTIYF	TGTGCCAGCAGCTCCTCCCCCGGGGGTTCTGGAAACACCATATATTTT
NA	13	NA	TRBJ2-7	TRBV11-1	CASSPGTLFGQYF	TGTGCCAGCAGCCCCGGGACACTCTTTGGGCAGTACTTC
NA	16	TRBD1	TRBJ2-2	TRBV9	CASSFGTGPNTGELFF	TGTGCCAGCAGCTTCGGGACAGGACCTAACACCGGGGAGCTGTTTTTT
NA	14	NA	TRBJ2-7	TRBV18	CASSPRDGPYEQYF	TGTGCCAGCTCACCGCGGGATGGGCCCTACGAGCAGTACTTC
NA	17	NA	TRBJ1-2	TRBV28	CASSTGRRGTINYGYTF	TGTGCCAGCAGTACCGGTCGAAGGGGGACTATTAACTATGGCTACACCTTC
NA	14	NA	TRBJ1-4	TRBV21-1	CASSKVATNEKLFF	TGTGCCAGCAGCAAAGTCGCAACTAATGAAAAACTGTTTTTT
NA	15	TRBD2	TRBJ2-3	TRBV11-2	CASSLAETSATTQYF	TGTGCCAGCAGCTTAGCGGAGACTAGCGCTACTACGCAGTATTTT